The 5 T cell receptor beta chains below come from one sample, sequenced in a study of human T cells and chemical hapten exposure. The time point is: patch test 2, 6 weeks after DPC sensitization. As to treatment: therapeutic diphenylcyclopropenone sensitization with weekly scalp DPC. MiXCR, run by TCRdb on the RACE reads, gives a single entry per CDR3 protein. The table records approximately 92,000 distinct CDR3 sequences, over 9.5% of them present only once. Sequenced here: whole blood, sampled in connection with sensitization to the hapten diphenylcyclopropenone (DPC). These receptors were taken from a woman aged 35 to 49 with alopecia areata. Some clones in this sample may be carry-over from other donors' samples.

Many counts were recorded for this clonotype. CDR3 protein: CASSYGGLITDTQYF. DNA for the CDR3: TGTGCCAGCAGTTACGGCGGACTGATCACAGATACGCAGTATTTT. The J gene is TRBJ2-3, the V gene TRBV6-2 or TRBV6-3, with D possibly being TRBD2 (5 bases). Germline V gene data show CDR1 as MNHEY and CDR2 as SVGEGT. The CDR3 is 15 residues long. Trimming stripped 2 bases from V and 2 bases from J, with 11 bases between.

J is TRBJ1-1 and V is TRBV5-1; D possibly corresponds to TRBD1 (6 bases). Trimming left V 8 bases short and J 1 base short, with 12 bases between. Germline assignment: CDR1 SGHRS and CDR2 YFSETQ. The CDR3 contains 13 residues. DNA for the CDR3: TGCGCCAGTAAGCCGGGACAGAACACTGAAGCTTTCTTT. Its translation: CASKPGQNTEAFF.

This clonotype was seen a handful of times. The genes are TRBV28 and TRBJ2-5, with 7 bases fitting TRBD2. The germline V gene has CDR1 MDHEN and CDR2 SYDVKM. J was trimmed by 5 bases and V by 4 bases; bases with no gene match: 7. CDR3 size: 14 residues. The CDR3 nucleotides are TGTGCCAGCAGTTCCGGGGGGTCGGACGAGACCCAGTACTTC. This encodes CASSSGGSDETQYF.

This clonotype was detected only a few times. As DNA, the CDR3 is TGCAGCGTTGGCTTGGGGGGCTCGGGGACCCAGTACTTC. The encoded protein is CSVGLGGSGTQYF. The J gene is TRBJ2-5, the V gene TRBV29-1; D might be TRBD1 or TRBD2, each matching 6 bases. V was trimmed by 4 bases and J by 7 bases, leaving 16 bases between them. The CDR3 runs 13 residues. Looked up from germline, CDR1 is SQVTM and CDR2 is ANQGSEA.

This clonotype has more than one count but fewer than ten. The V call is TRBV29-1, the J call TRBJ1-1; tentative D call: TRBD1 (5 bases). V was pared by 4 bases and J by 0 bases, with 9 bases between. The CDR3 spans 13 residues. The germline gives CDR1 SQVTM, CDR2 ANQGSEA. CDR3 in amino acids: CSVAGRMNTEAFF. The DNA of the CDR3 is TGCAGCGTTGCGGGACGGATGAACACTGAAGCTTTCTTT.